This T cell receptor beta chain appears in the sequencing data of a study of blood T cell repertoires in COVID-19. On the study more broadly: From the United States, Italy and Spain came samples of acute and convalescent COVID-19. Sources were T cells, B-cell-depleted T cells, or PBMCs; the material itself was cDNA or gDNA.

Libraries were prepared by immunoSEQ multiplex PCR; TCRdb keeps only in-frame clonotypes and omits some of them. The sample carries 100,000 to 120,000 clones, nearly 90% recorded once. The TCR sequence derives from a human donor in a cohort sampled during active COVID-19. The sequenced sample was peripheral blood.

The CDR3 sequence: CASSLVGGASYNEQFF. DNA for the CDR3: TGTGCCAGCAGCTTAGTAGGGGGGGCATCCTACAATGAGCAGTTCTTC. The chain carries TRBV11-1 and TRBJ2-1; a weak D match, TRBD2 (7 bases). The CDR3 is 16 amino acids. V was cut by 1 base and J by 1 base, with 11 bases left in between. CDR1 and CDR2 (germline): SGHAT, FQDESV (reference sequence).